This entry concerns a single T cell receptor beta chain. The antigen is not known. Sequence at one end of the junction differs from germline and may be a read error. The germline V gene has CDR1 SGHRS and CDR2 YFSETQ. There are 15 residues in the CDR3. PCR used 60 Vbeta primers and 13 Jbeta primers. Only in-frame clones appear in the TCRdb table, and some are missing; sequencing was by immunoSEQ multiplex PCR. The data hold 100,000 to 150,000 clones, with more than 60% observed a single time. The data are from a study of cytomegalovirus exposure and HLA in healthy donors. The study, taken as a whole, reports: Upon later analysis, HLA-associated TCR beta chains proved more clonally expanded than other, equally common chains. Presence/absence analyses assumed roughly uniform sequencing depth across donors. Cytomegalovirus status, reportedly, was diagnosed with high specificity and sensitivity by the classifier. TCR beta sequences reportedly predicted most subjects' HLA-A and HLA-B alleles accurately.

This TCR was sampled from a woman between 35 and 50 years old in good health and CMV-seropositive. Source material: PBMCs. The genes are TRBV5-1 and TRBJ2-2; 11 positions agree with TRBD2. CDR3 amino acids: CASSLSGGATEELFF. The CDR3, as DNA: TGCGCCAGCAGCCTTAGCGGGGGGGCCACCGAGGAGCTGTTTTTT.